These T cell receptor beta chains were read from a single sample in a study of cytomegalovirus exposure and HLA in healthy donors. The protocol was immunoSEQ multiplex PCR, while the TCRdb copy is restricted to in-frame clones and leaves out a portion. The repertoire holds around 160,000 clones, roughly 80% seen once, with around 7% in the top ten. Sequenced material: PBMCs. Receptor source: a woman in her thirties or forties in good health and CMV-seropositive. Each CDR3 is given with its conserved first and last residue. D genes are given only for firm matches. Only some rows state a clone size, as once, few, many or a class for expanded clones.

D gene,clone size,J gene,V gene,CDR3 DNA,CDR3 protein
-,-,TRBJ2-1,TRBV18,TGTGCCAGCTCGTCCCCAAGGGGGTCCTACAATGAGCAGTTCTTC,CASSSPRGSYNEQFF
TRBD1,-,TRBJ1-6,TRBV19,TGTGCCAGCCGCGGGACAGGGGAAGGATCACCCCTCCACTTT,CASRGTGEGSPLHF
TRBD1,-,TRBJ2-7,TRBV2,TGTGCCAGCAGTTTCTGGGGACAGGGGCCCACCGAGCAGTACTTC,CASSFWGQGPTEQYF
TRBD2,-,TRBJ2-1,TRBV19,TGTGCCAGTAGTGTCGAGCGGGGACCCTACAATGAGCAGTTCTTC,CASSVERGPYNEQFF
-,-,TRBJ1-4,TRBV19,TGTGCCAGTAGTATGTGGGAGCGGGAACTGTTTTTT,CASSMWERELFF
TRBD1,once,TRBJ1-1,TRBV6-1,TGTGCCAGCAGTGAAGGGCAGGGGGCCGGGATGAACACTGAAGCTTTCTTT,CASSEGQGAGMNTEAFF
TRBD2,-,TRBJ2-2,TRBV9,TGTGCCAGCAGACTAGCGGGGATGTCCGGGGAGCTGTTTTTT,CASRLAGMSGELFF
TRBD1,-,TRBJ1-1,TRBV5-1,TGCGCCAGCAGATTTGACAGGGGAGATACTGAAGCTTTCTTT,CASRFDRGDTEAFF
TRBD1,-,TRBJ2-2,TRBV11-3,TGTGCCAGCAGCCCGGGACAGGGGGACTTCACCGGGGAGCTGTTTTTT,CASSPGQGDFTGELFF
-,-,TRBJ2-1,TRBV2,TGTGCCAGCAGTGAAGCGCCTTCTCAAGGGGCTAGAAGGAATGAGCAGTTCTTC,CASSEAPSQGARRNEQFF
TRBD2,-,TRBJ2-7,TRBV2,TGTGCCAGCAGTGGGACTAGCGGGGGGCTCGGGGAGCAGTACTTC,CASSGTSGGLGEQYF
-,-,TRBJ1-5,TRBV6-1,TGTGCCAGCAGTGAAGCGCGGTCCACCAATCAGCCCCAGCATTTT,CASSEARSTNQPQHF
TRBD1,-,TRBJ1-1,TRBV6-6,TGTGCCAGCAGTCTAACAGGGGGAGCTTCCACTGAAGCTTTCTTT,CASSLTGGASTEAFF
TRBD2,-,TRBJ2-5,TRBV9,TGTGCCAGCAGCGCGACTAGCGGGACCACAGGAGAGACCCAGTACTTC,CASSATSGTTGETQYF
-,-,TRBJ1-5,TRBV6-5,TGTGCCAGCAGTTACGGTAGGGGCTGGCAGCCCCAGCATTTT,CASSYGRGWQPQHF
TRBD2,-,TRBJ2-5,TRBV9,TGTGCCAGCAGCGCCATAACAACCGGACTAGGAGGAGAGACCCAGTACTTC,CASSAITTGLGGETQYF
TRBD1,-,TRBJ1-1,TRBV30,TGTGCCCGGAGTGCCCCGGGACAGGGAGTTAACGCTGAAGCTTTCTTT,CARSAPGQGVNAEAFF
-,once,TRBJ2-5,TRBV6-1,TGTGCCAGCAGCAACACGAGAACTGGGCTCCAGTACTTC,CASSNTRTGLQYF
TRBD2,-,TRBJ2-3,TRBV5-4,TGTGCCAGCAGCAAAGGACTAGCGGGGTTGGCAGATACGCAGTATTTT,CASSKGLAGLADTQYF
-,-,TRBJ1-4,TRBV6-6,TGTGCCAGCAGCCATACCCCAGGGTCTAATGAAAAACTGTTTTTT,CASSHTPGSNEKLFF
TRBD1,-,TRBJ2-7,TRBV2,TGTGCCAGCACCATGGGACAGGGGGAACACGAGCAGTACTTC,CASTMGQGEHEQYF
-,-,TRBJ1-5,TRBV21-1,TGTGCCAGCAGGTTCGACAGGGGAAAGTGGTCTGGTCAGCCCCAGCATTTT,CASRFDRGKWSGQPQHF
TRBD1,-,TRBJ1-6,TRBV6-1,TGTGCCAGCAGTGAAAAGGGACAGGGTTATTCACCCCTCCACTTT,CASSEKGQGYSPLHF
TRBD2,-,TRBJ2-1,TRBV9,TGTGCCAGCAGCCCGAGTGGTGGGGGGGGGTACAATGAGCAGTTCTTC,CASSPSGGGGYNEQFF
TRBD1,once,TRBJ1-2,TRBV28,TGTGCCAGCAGTTCCAAGGACAGGCCATTGGGTGGCTACACCTTC,CASSSKDRPLGGYTF
TRBD2,-,TRBJ2-7,TRBV29-1,TGCAGCGTTGATCCGGGGGGGGGCGCGGGATACGAGCAGTACTTC,CSVDPGGGAGYEQYF
-,-,TRBJ2-5,TRBV19,TGTGCCAGTAGTATCTGGGAGGATCAAGAGACCCAGTACTTC,CASSIWEDQETQYF
TRBD1,-,TRBJ2-1,TRBV2,TGTGCCAGCAGGGCAGGGGGCCAGTCAGACAATGAGCAGTTCTTC,CASRAGGQSDNEQFF
TRBD1,-,TRBJ1-5,TRBV2,TGTGCCAGCGTTGAACAGGGGGATCAGCCCCAGCATTTT,CASVEQGDQPQHF
TRBD1,few,TRBJ2-1,TRBV6-1,TGTGCCAGCAGTGGGGGGACAGGCCCTTACAATGAGCAGTTCTTC,CASSGGTGPYNEQFF
TRBD1,-,TRBJ1-6,TRBV9,TGTGCCAGCAGCCCCCGGACAGGGGAGGGACCCCTCCACTTT,CASSPRTGEGPLHF
TRBD2,-,TRBJ2-1,TRBV19,TGTGCCAGTAGTATAGGGGCGGGGGGCTACAATGAGCAGTTCTTC,CASSIGAGGYNEQFF
-,-,TRBJ2-7,TRBV25-1,TGTGCCAGCAGTGACCCCACAGGGCCGAGCTCCTACGAGCAGTACTTC,CASSDPTGPSSYEQYF
TRBD1,-,TRBJ2-7,TRBV7-9,TGTGCCAGCCCTTGGTCAGGGACAGACTATTCCGAGCAGTACTTC,CASPWSGTDYSEQYF
-,-,TRBJ1-2,TRBV7-2,TGTGCCAGCAGCTTAATCGGAGGGTTCTATGGCTACACCTTC,CASSLIGGFYGYTF
-,-,TRBJ2-7,TRBV28,TGTGCCAGCAGTTCACCAGACTTTTCCTACGAGCAGTACTTC,CASSSPDFSYEQYF
-,-,TRBJ1-5,TRBV11-2,TGTGCCAGCAGCTTAGATCAGGTACAGCCCCAGCATTTT,CASSLDQVQPQHF
TRBD1,-,TRBJ2-7,TRBV13,TGTGCCAGCAGCCTTCCACGACAGGGGTTCCACGAGCAGTACTTC,CASSLPRQGFHEQYF
TRBD2,-,TRBJ2-5,TRBV9,TGTGCCAGCAGCGTGTTCCCTAGCGGAGAGACCCAGTACTTC,CASSVFPSGETQYF
TRBD2,-,TRBJ2-2,TRBV9,TGTGCCAGCAGCGAGCGGGGGGCGAACACCGGGGAGCTGTTTTTT,CASSERGANTGELFF
TRBD1,few,TRBJ2-1,TRBV5-1,TGCGCCAGCAGCAATGACAGGGGATCGTCCAATGAGCAGTTCTTC,CASSNDRGSSNEQFF
TRBD1,-,TRBJ1-4,TRBV7-9,TGTGCCAGCAGCATTAGTCTGGCAGGGGGAGAAAAACTGTTTTTT,CASSISLAGGEKLFF
TRBD2,-,TRBJ2-5,TRBV5-6,TGTGCCAGCAGCCTGACCCTTGGGACTAGCGGGGGGGCAGAGACCCAGTACTTC,CASSLTLGTSGGAETQYF
-,-,TRBJ2-7,TRBV5-3,TGTGCCAGAAGCTTGGTGTTTTTCCGGGGGACAGTCTACGAGCAGTACTTC,CARSLVFFRGTVYEQYF
TRBD2,-,TRBJ2-3,TRBV10-1,TGCGCCAGCCGTAGCGGGGGGGCAGATACGCAGTATTTT,CASRSGGADTQYF
-,-,TRBJ1-2,TRBV19,TGTGCCAGTAGTATGGCGGGGGTCAAGGGCTACACCTTC,CASSMAGVKGYTF
-,-,TRBJ1-2,TRBV4-1,TGCGCCAGCAGCCAAGTTATGGACTTTAACTATGGCTACACCTTC,CASSQVMDFNYGYTF
TRBD2,-,TRBJ2-7,TRBV11-2,TGTGCCAGCAGCCCGCGAGGGGCGGGGGAACTAAGCGACGAGCAGTACTTC,CASSPRGAGELSDEQYF
TRBD1,once,TRBJ1-1,TRBV6-6,TGTGCCAGCGGGGACAGGGGGATTACTGAAGCTTTCTTT,CASGDRGITEAFF
TRBD2,-,TRBJ2-3,TRBV7-2,TGTGCCAGCAGACAAGGACTAGCGGGGCCGGATACGCAGTATTTT,CASRQGLAGPDTQYF
TRBD1,-,TRBJ1-4,TRBV18,TGTGCCAGCTCACCCAACAGGGGCGAAAAACTGTTTTTT,CASSPNRGEKLFF
TRBD2,-,TRBJ2-5,TRBV5-6,TGTGCCAGCAGCAAAAGAGCCCGGGAGGAAGAGACCCAGTACTTC,CASSKRAREEETQYF
TRBD1,-,TRBJ1-2,TRBV28,TGTGCCAGCAGTTCCTCGACAGGGACTTTGAGCTACACCTTC,CASSSSTGTLSYTF
-,few,TRBJ1-2,TRBV19,TGTGCCAGTAGTATAGGACACTTCTATGGCTACACCTTC,CASSIGHFYGYTF
-,-,TRBJ2-1,TRBV29-1,TGCAGCGTTGAAGTCAGTTACAATGAGCAGTTCTTC,CSVEVSYNEQFF
-,-,TRBJ1-1,TRBV6-5,TGTGCCAGCAGTTACTGGCCTCGCGGGTTCGCTTTCTTT,CASSYWPRGFAFF
-,-,TRBJ2-5,TRBV28,TGTGCCAGCAGTTTAGGGCCAGGGAACTCCGGGGAGACCCAGTACTTC,CASSLGPGNSGETQYF
-,-,TRBJ2-3,TRBV7-9,TGTGCCAGCAGCTTAGTAGTACTGTCAGATACGCAGTATTTT,CASSLVVLSDTQYF
-,-,TRBJ2-7,TRBV7-2,TGTGCCAGCAGCTTAGGGACACCGTACGAGCAGTACTTC,CASSLGTPYEQYF